Presented here are 21 T cell receptor beta chains from one specimen sequenced in a study of blood T cell repertoires in COVID-19. The repertoire was sequenced with immunoSEQ multiplex PCR; TCRdb's copy has only in-frame clones and lacks some. The data show about 240,000 clones, roughly 86% seen once. Source material: peripheral blood. The receptor source for this set is a woman in her thirties who had recovered from COVID-19.

This chain uses TRBV7-2 with TRBJ1-1, with 10 bases aligning to TRBD1. Trimming at V came to 4 bases and at J to 0 bases, leaving 8 bases not matched to a gene. The CDR3 sequence is 17 residues long. Per germline, CDR1 SGHTA and CDR2 FQGNSA. The CDR3 reads CASSSRDRGLVNTEAFF. In DNA form, the CDR3 reads TGTGCCAGCAGCTCCCGGGACAGGGGACTGGTGAACACTGAAGCTTTCTTT.

The J gene is TRBJ2-7, the V gene TRBV9, with D perhaps TRBD1 (7 bases). CDR1 is SGDLS and CDR2 is YYNGEE in the germline V gene. There are 15 residues in the CDR3. Trimming pared 5 bases from V and 2 bases from J, leaving 17 bases between. The CDR3 DNA follows: TGTGCCAGCAGTCCCACAGGGGAGGAAGCCTACGAGCAGTACTTC. It is translated as CASSPTGEEAYEQYF.

This clone has a handful of counts. This sequence joins TRBV12-5 and TRBJ2-2, with D possibly being TRBD1 (5 bases). The CDR3 contains 15 residues. Germline V lookup: CDR1 LGHNT, CDR2 FRNRAP. The ends were cut back, 0 bases at V and 6 bases at J, with 11 bases in the middle. This CDR3 is CASGLVLQGPGELFF. The CDR3 nucleotides are TGTGCTAGTGGTTTGGTACTCCAGGGTCCCGGGGAGCTGTTTTTT.

The V gene is TRBV6-5, the J gene TRBJ2-7; 10 positions agree with TRBD1. J gave up 5 bases and V 6 bases, and 7 bases lay outside the gene matches. CDR3 length: 14 amino acids. CDR1 MNHEY and CDR2 SVGAGI come from the germline V gene. CDR3 protein: CASRNRDRGHEQYF. The CDR3 DNA reads as TGTGCCAGCAGAAACCGGGACAGGGGCCACGAGCAGTACTTC.

The chain uses TRBV6-4 and TRBJ2-1; tentatively, D is TRBD2 (7 bases). In germline, CDR1 is MRHNA, CDR2 SNTAGT. V was pared by 6 bases and J by 8 bases, with 23 bases between. The CDR3 contains 16 residues. DNA of the CDR3: TGTGCCAGCAGCCGCGCTGAAGGGGGGGGGCTCGATGAGCAGTTCTTC. Its protein product is CASSRAEGGGLDEQFF.

The genes are TRBV19 and TRBJ1-1; D is perhaps TRBD1 (5 bases). V lost 7 bases and J 8 bases, leaving 11 bases between the germline ends. In germline, CDR1 is LNHDA, CDR2 SQIVND (reference sequence). The CDR3 spans 11 residues. CDR3 sequence reads: CASNVGGEAFF. For the CDR3, the DNA is TGTGCCAGTAACGTTGGGGGGGAAGCTTTCTTT.

The V and J genes are TRBV6-1 and TRBJ2-7; D not resolved. V was pared by 3 bases and J by 2 bases, with 8 bases between. The CDR3 length is 13 residues. In germline, CDR1 is MNHNS, CDR2 SASEGT. The CDR3 sequence: CASSESQAYEQYF. CDR3 nucleotides: TGTGCCAGCAGTGAGTCACAAGCCTACGAGCAGTACTTC.

The J gene is TRBJ1-3, the V gene TRBV18; TRBD1 might be the D (5 bases). CDR1 is KGHSH and CDR2 is LQKENI in the germline V gene. The CDR3 covers 15 residues. The V end lost 2 bases, the J end lost 5 bases, and 13 bases lay between the germline ends. The CDR3 coding sequence is TGTGCCAGCTCACCAGCCCAGGGCGGAAGAAACACCATATATTTT. Its protein product is CASSPAQGGRNTIYF. Combining the CDR3 with reference TRBV18 and TRBJ1-3 gives the whole variable domain NAGVMQNPRHLVRRRGQEARLRCSPMKGHSHVYWYRQLPEEGLKFMVYLQKENIIDESGMPKERFSAEFPKEGPSILRIQQVVRGDSAAYFCASSPAQGGRNTIYFGEGSWLTVV.

This chain connects TRBV27 to TRBJ2-7; D perhaps matches TRBD1 (8 bases). The V and J ends lost 2 bases and 5 bases respectively, with 13 bases between them. The CDR3 length is 14 residues. The germline CDR1 and CDR2 sequences are MNHEY and SMNVEV (reference sequence). The CDR3 DNA reads TGTGCCAGCAGTTTAGGACAGGGAGGGAACGAGCAGTACTTC. It codes for CASSLGQGGNEQYF.

This CDR3 is CASTGTGGSMNTEAFF. The CDR3 bases are TGTGCCAGCACGGGGACAGGGGGCTCGATGAACACTGAAGCTTTCTTT. This chain connects TRBV2 to TRBJ1-1, with 12 bases lining up with TRBD1. V was clipped by 7 bases and J by 0 bases; unmatched bases: 6. The germline gives CDR1 SNHLY, CDR2 FYNNEI. The CDR3 extends over 16 amino acids.

This rearrangement joins TRBV7-9 to TRBJ2-1, with D perhaps matching TRBD2 (7 bases). Germline CDR1 and CDR2: SEHNR and FQNEAQ (reference sequence). V lost 4 bases, J lost 0 bases, and 19 bases lay in between. The length of the CDR3 is 18 residues. In DNA, the CDR3 is TGTGCCAGCAGCTACCGGGCGGGGGCTTACGGCTCCTACAATGAGCAGTTCTTC. It yields the protein CASSYRAGAYGSYNEQFF.

The rearrangement joins TRBV5-4 to TRBJ2-5, with a weak D call TRBD2 (6 bases). Germline lookup yields CDR1 SGHNT and CDR2 YYREEE (reference sequence). The CDR3 loop spans 13 amino acids. V was shortened by 3 bases and J by 5 bases, with 11 bases between the two germline ends. The DNA of the CDR3 is TGTGCCAGCAGCTCTGCTAGCGAGGAGACCCAGTACTTC. This encodes CASSSASEETQYF.

The chain joins TRBV18 to TRBJ1-6, with D unresolved. This CDR3 contains 15 residues. V gave up 6 bases and J gave up 0 bases, with 9 bases separating them. Germline V gene sequence: CDR1 KGHSH, CDR2 LQKENI. The CDR3 DNA reads TGTGCCAGCTCGAGGGAGAGCTCCTATAATTCACCCCTCCACTTT. This codes for CASSRESSYNSPLHF.

This chain joins TRBV12-5 and TRBJ2-7; TRBD1 aligns across 12 bases. Per the germline V gene, CDR1 is LGHNT and CDR2 is FRNRAP. This CDR3 is built from 17 residues. After removal of 4 bases from V and 4 bases from J, the junction contained 11 bases not matched to a gene. CDR3 region: CASGSSDPGQGAYEQYF. In nucleotides, the CDR3 is TGTGCTAGTGGTTCCTCCGATCCGGGACAGGGGGCTTACGAGCAGTACTTC. The variable domain in full, completed from reference TRBV12-5 and TRBJ2-7, reads DARVTQTPRHKVTEMGQEVTMRCQPILGHNTVFWYRQTMMQGLELLAYFRNRAPLDDSGMPKDRFSAEMPDATLATLKIQPSEPRDSAVYFCASGSSDPGQGAYEQYFGPGTRLTVT.

This chain links TRBV19 with TRBJ1-5, with TRBD1 matching over 8 bases. Germline V CDR1 and CDR2: LNHDA, SQIVND (reference sequence). The CDR3 runs 16 residues. The J segment lost 2 bases and the V segment lost 2 bases, leaving 5 bases of the junction unmatched. In nucleotides, the CDR3 is TGTGCCAGTAGTATATACAGGGGGTCGGGCAATCAGCCCCAGCATTTT. Amino acids: CASSIYRGSGNQPQHF.

This sequence joins TRBV5-1 and TRBJ1-2; TRBD1 matches at 9 bases. CDR3 length: 13 residues. Trimming took 6 bases from V and 4 from J; bases not matched to a gene: 4. Germline loops: CDR1 SGHRS, CDR2 YFSETQ. The CDR3 sequence is CASTRDRAYGYTF. DNA of the CDR3: TGCGCCAGCACCCGGGACAGGGCCTATGGCTACACCTTC.

The V gene is TRBV4-2, the J gene TRBJ2-3; TRBD2 aligns across 13 bases. V was pared by 0 bases and J by 0 bases, with 6 bases of the junction left unmatched. Germline CDR1 LGHNA, CDR2 YNFKEQ. This CDR3 is built from 19 residues. The CDR3 is CASSQDWTSGGPSTDTQYF. CDR3 bases: TGTGCCAGCAGCCAAGATTGGACTAGCGGGGGCCCTAGCACAGATACGCAGTATTTT.

The chain combines TRBV3-1 (or the pseudogene TRBV3-2) with TRBJ2-1, with a weak D call TRBD2 (6 bases). The length of the CDR3 is 15 residues. The V gene lost 1 base and the J gene lost 4 bases, with 11 bases spanning the gap. The germline V gene encodes CDR1 LGHDT and CDR2 YNNKEL (reference sequence). The CDR3 sequence is CASSQARGLYNEQFF. DNA of the CDR3: TGTGCCAGCAGCCAAGCCCGGGGACTTTACAATGAGCAGTTCTTC.

V is TRBV16 and J is TRBJ1-3; D possibly corresponds to TRBD1 (5 bases). The CDR3 extends over 15 amino acids. Germline CDR1 reads KGHSY; CDR2 reads FQNENV. V lost 5 bases to trimming and J lost 0 bases, with 11 bases between them. The CDR3 DNA reads as TGTGCCAGCAGCGCTGCCGGGGGCTCTGGAAACACCATATATTTT. This gives the protein CASSAAGGSGNTIYF.

This chain connects TRBV18 to TRBJ2-3, with D possibly TRBD1 on 5 matching bases. From germline, CDR1 is KGHSH and CDR2 LQKENI. V gave up 8 bases and J gave up 2 bases, with 14 bases separating them. The CDR3 has 14 amino acids. CDR3 DNA sequence: TGTGCCAGCACTAAGGGGTCTGACACAGATACGCAGTATTTT. As protein: CASTKGSDTDTQYF.

This chain connects TRBV4-3 to TRBJ2-5; TRBD2 agrees at 13 bases. The CDR3 loop spans 19 amino acids. V shed 0 bases, J shed 2 bases, and the junction held 9 bases outside the gene matches. Germline V gives CDR1 LGHNA, CDR2 YSLEER. The CDR3 spells CASSQEKLAGGPWQETQYF. CDR3 DNA sequence: TGCGCCAGCAGCCAAGAGAAACTAGCGGGGGGGCCTTGGCAAGAGACCCAGTACTTC.